This TCR beta chain originates from a study of blood T cell repertoires in COVID-19 (dated by TCRdb to the early 2020s). A note on the overall study: Collaborator samples came from the United States, Italy and Spain and covered acute and convalescent phases of COVID-19. The prospective study material was composed of cDNA or gDNA derived from T cells, B-cell-depleted T cells, or PBMCs. Subjects who had been exposed to COVID-19, were actively infected with it, or had recovered from it provided the deeply sampled blood TCRbeta repertoires that made up the dataset. The repertoires were released in a freely available public database intended as a resource for research on the immune response to SARS-CoV-2. The samples were drawn from two sources: the first 160 participants of the ongoing ImmuneRACE study, and fewer than 1,500 subjects contributed by 6 global collaborators. The sample metadata nearly always contained a de-identified subject ID, COVID-19 status, age in years and sex. HLA class I and class II types, where available, came from metadata supplied by the sample provider rather than from assay-based typing.

TCRbeta CDR3 regions were amplified from genomic DNA by means of the immunoSEQ Assay, a bias-controlled multiplex PCR. In the source study's methods: The number of nucleated cells in each sample was estimated by amplification of reference gene primers within the assay. Sequence reads were collapsed and filtered to measure the absolute abundance of every unique TCRbeta CDR3 rearrangement. For each sample, productive Simpson clonality was calculated as the square root of Simpson's diversity index across productive rearrangements. TCRdb obtained this table from immuneACCESS and retained in-frame rearrangements with V and J assigned. These tables miss some clones; where compared with another copy, unresolved V genes account for less than half of the shortfall, and the remainder is unexplained. The DNA gave D and trimming, while V, J and clone size come from that table. The sample yields some 200,000 clones; roughly 82% were counted once. Of the sample, about 10% is held by the ten largest clones.

V lost 5 bases and J lost 0 bases; the stretch between them is 10 bases long. Looking up the germline V gene yields CDR1 MDHEN and CDR2 SYDVKM. There are 15 amino acids in the CDR3, from cysteine to phenylalanine inclusive. Kept here is only the CDR3 DNA, which spans 45 bases and is read in frame from base 1. Enrolling through a virtual design, the prospective study's participants ranged in age from roughly 18 to 95 years and lived across 24 United States geographic areas. Cohort assignment in the prospective study relied on participant-reported clinical history from a screening survey and a study questionnaire. For ImmuneRACE Cohort 3, a participant was defined as recovered based on two consecutive negative NP/OP PCR tests, clearance by a healthcare professional, or resolution of symptoms. Mobile phlebotomists in the prospective study collected whole blood, serum and a nasopharyngeal or oropharyngeal swab from every participant. Over a 2-month period, participants in the prospective study had the option of providing additional blood draws and questionnaires. Before DNA extraction, blood samples from the prospective study were shipped at room temperature or frozen.

Broader findings and caveats from the paper: How much clinical and demographic metadata was included differed by source and by participant, and the metadata was provided uncurated.

A word on this clone: The antigen this receptor binds is unknown. Base qualities are not at hand, and no much larger clone is one base apart.

This receptor was obtained from a man in his forties or fifties who had recovered from COVID-19. Sequencing was carried out using PBMCs or T cells enriched from blood (not recorded which). The chain is assembled from TRBV28 and TRBJ2-2, and the D gene may be TRBD2, 5 bases matching. The CDR3 protein is CASSMGAANTGELFF. The nucleotide sequence is TGTGCCAGCAGTATGGGAGCTGCGAACACCGGGGAGCTGTTTTTT. Here the CDR3 is joined to the reference TRBV28 and TRBJ2-2 genes, and the full variable domain is: DVKVTQSSRYLVKRTGEKVFLECVQDMDHENMFWYRQDPGLGLRLIYFSYDVKMKEKGDIPEGYSVSREKKERFSLILESASTNQTSMYLCASSMGAANTGELFFGEGSRLTVL.